This T cell receptor beta chain was recorded in a study of early T cells in non-severe SARS-CoV-2 infection. Each cDNA molecule carried a unique molecular identifier. TCRdb re-analysed the 5' RACE reads in MiXCR, keeping a single row per CDR3 protein. In the table there are roughly 50,000 distinct CDR3 sequences, around 9.1% of which are singletons. The CDR3 is 14 amino acids. V lost 6 bases and J lost 3; bases outside the gene matches: 4. Germline V lookup: CDR1 DFQATT, CDR2 SNEGSKA (reference sequence). This clonotype was observed at least ten times. The sequencing input was whole blood. The rearrangement links TRBV20-1 to TRBJ1-5; 11 bases fit TRBD1. This TCR derives from an adult who was a healthcare worker with PCR-confirmed SARS-CoV-2 infection or an uninfected control (not recorded which). The CDR3 coding sequence is TGCAGTGCACGGACAGGGGGCCCCAATCAGCCCCAGCATTTT. It is translated as CSARTGGPNQPQHF.